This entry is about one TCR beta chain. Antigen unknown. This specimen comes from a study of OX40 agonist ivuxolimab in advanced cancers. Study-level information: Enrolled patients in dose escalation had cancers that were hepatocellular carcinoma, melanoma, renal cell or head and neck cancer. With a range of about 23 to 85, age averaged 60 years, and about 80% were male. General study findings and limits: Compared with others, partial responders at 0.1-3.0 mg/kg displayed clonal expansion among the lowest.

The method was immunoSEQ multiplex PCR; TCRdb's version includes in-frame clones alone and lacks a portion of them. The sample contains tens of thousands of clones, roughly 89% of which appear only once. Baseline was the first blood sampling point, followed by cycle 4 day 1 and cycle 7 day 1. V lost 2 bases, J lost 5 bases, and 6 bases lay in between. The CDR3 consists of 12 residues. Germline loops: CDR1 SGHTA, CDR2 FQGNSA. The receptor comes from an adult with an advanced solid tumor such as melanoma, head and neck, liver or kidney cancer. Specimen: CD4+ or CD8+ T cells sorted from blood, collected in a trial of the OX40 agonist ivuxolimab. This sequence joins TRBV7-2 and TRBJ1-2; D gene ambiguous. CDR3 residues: CASSLRGYGYTF. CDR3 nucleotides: TGTGCCAGCAGCTTACGGGGTTATGGCTACACCTTC.